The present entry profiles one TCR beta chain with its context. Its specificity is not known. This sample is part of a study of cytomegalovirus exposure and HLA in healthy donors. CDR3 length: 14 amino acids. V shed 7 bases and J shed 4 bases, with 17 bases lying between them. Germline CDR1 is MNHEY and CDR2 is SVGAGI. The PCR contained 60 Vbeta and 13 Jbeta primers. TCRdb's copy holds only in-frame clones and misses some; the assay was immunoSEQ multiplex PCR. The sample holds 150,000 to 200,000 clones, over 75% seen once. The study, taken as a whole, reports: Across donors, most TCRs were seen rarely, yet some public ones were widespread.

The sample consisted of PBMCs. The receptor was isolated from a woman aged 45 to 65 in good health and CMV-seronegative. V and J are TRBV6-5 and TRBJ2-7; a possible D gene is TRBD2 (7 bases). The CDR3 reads CASINTRGAYEQYF. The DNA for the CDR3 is TGTGCCAGCATCAACACTCGGGGGGCTTACGAGCAGTACTTC.